The T cell receptor beta chain described here comes from a study of Graves' ophthalmopathy and Graves' hyperthyroidism. Broader study findings: Ophthalmopathy progression cases were predicted by the model with 70% to 71% sensitivity and 72% to 80% specificity.

This clonotype was observed a handful of times. Its antigen is currently unknown. One end of the junction varies from germline; a read error may be responsible. The study excluded patients with other autoimmune diseases, uncontrolled infections, pregnancy or lactation. PBMCs originated in under 13 ml of fresh peripheral blood. CDR3 size: 14 residues. Germline V gives CDR1 MNHEY, CDR2 SVGAGI. RNA transcripts provided the template for amplifying TCR beta CDR3 regions. First-round RT-PCR employed HTBI primers, with a second-round multiplex PCR after it. One entry per CDR3 protein, called by TCRdb with MiXCR from the multiplex PCR reads. The sample yields 300,000 to 400,000 distinct CDR3 sequences, about a sixth seen once.

The source material was peripheral blood. The rearrangement uses TRBV6-5 and TRBJ1-5, with D unclear. The sequence derives from an adult woman with stable Graves' hyperthyroidism. The CDR3, as DNA: TGTGCCAGCGAAACCGGGATAGGGTATCAGCCTCAGCATTTT. It yields the protein CASETGIGYQPQHF.